The 32 T cell receptor beta chains presented below share a single source sample, sequenced in a study of CD8+CD57+ T cells in acquired aplastic anemia. The TCR beta profiling, which covered VDJ combination and CDR3 sequence, was carried out using genomic DNA as the template. TCRdb redid the calling of the reads with MiXCR, one entry per CDR3 protein. The sample records about 110,000 distinct CDR3 sequences, around 50% being singletons. Sequencing input: sorted CD4+, CD8+, or CD8+CD57+ T cells (not recorded which) from PBMCs. The receptors were gathered from a human donor in good health, serving as a control.

This clonotype was recorded only once. The chain combines TRBV10-1 with TRBJ1-1, with TRBD1 matching over 7 bases. Germline CDR1 WNHNN, CDR2 SYGVQD (reference sequence). CDR3 length: 15 residues. Trimming took 0 bases from V and 4 from J; bases not matched to a gene: 5. CDR3 in DNA: TGCGCCAGCAGTGAGTCTCAAAGGGACAGCACTGAAGCTTTCTTT. It specifies CASSESQRDSTEAFF.

This clonotype was counted at least ten times. This chain uses TRBV7-9 with TRBJ1-1, with D unresolved. Looked up from germline, CDR1 is SEHNR and CDR2 is FQNEAQ (reference sequence). This CDR3 contains 12 residues. V was cut by 5 bases and J by 6 bases, with 10 bases left in between. CDR3 nucleotide sequence: TGTGCCAGCAGCCCACCGAGTGCTGAAGCTTTCTTT. It codes for CASSPPSAEAFF.

As DNA, the CDR3 is TGTGAGGGGGACAGGGGGCAAGAGACCCAGTACTTC. Protein: CEGDRGQETQYF. This chain joins TRBV6-1 and TRBJ2-5, with TRBD1 matching over 11 bases. Germline V gene data show CDR1 as MNHNS and CDR2 as SASEGT. The CDR3 consists of 12 residues.

This clonotype was picked up a small number of times. The chain recombines TRBV15 with TRBJ2-7; 8 bases are shared with TRBD2. CDR1 LNHNV and CDR2 YYDKDF come from the germline V gene (reference sequence). The CDR3 totals 14 residues. Germline trimming cut 1 base from V and 5 bases from J; bases unmatched to any gene: 4. The CDR3 DNA reads as TGTGCCACCAGCAGAGTACGGGGGGGCAACGAGCAGTACTTC. Its translation: CATSRVRGGNEQYF.

The V gene is TRBV14, the J gene TRBJ1-6; D gene uncertain. CDR1 is SGHDN and CDR2 is FVKESK in the germline V gene. The CDR3 totals 14 residues. With 3 bases removed from V and 4 bases from J, the gap between germline ends came to 7 bases. The CDR3 reads CASSHATYNSPLHF. CDR3 sequence (DNA): TGTGCCAGCAGCCATGCGACTTATAATTCACCCCTCCACTTT.

CDR3 residues: CATSDFRDLTGELFF. As DNA, the CDR3 is TGTGCCACCAGTGATTTCCGGGATCTCACCGGGGAGCTGTTTTTT. V is TRBV24-1 and J is TRBJ2-2; D possibly corresponds to TRBD2 (5 bases). Per germline, CDR1 KGHDR and CDR2 SFDVKD. The CDR3 is 15 residues long. V lost 1 base and J 4 bases, leaving 9 bases between the germline ends.

The rearrangement uses TRBV15 and TRBJ1-4; 8 positions match TRBD1. Germline assignment: CDR1 LNHNV and CDR2 YYDKDF (reference sequence). The CDR3 sequence is 15 residues long. Trimming took 8 bases from V and 3 from J; bases not matched to a gene: 8. The CDR3 here is CATGYLTGANEKLFF. In DNA form, the CDR3 reads TGTGCCACCGGTTATCTGACAGGGGCTAATGAAAAACTGTTTTTT.

This chain connects TRBV10-3 to TRBJ1-5; D uncertain. CDR3 length: 12 residues. Germline CDR1 ENHRY, CDR2 SYGVKD. V lost 3 bases, J lost 7 bases, and 7 bases lay in between. The CDR3, as DNA: TGTGCCATCAGTGAAGAGGGACAGCCCCAGCATTTT. Translation gives CAISEEGQPQHF.

The sample holds a few counts of this clonotype. V is TRBV18 and J is TRBJ2-3; D is ambiguous. The CDR3 totals 14 residues. Per the germline V gene, CDR1 is KGHSH and CDR2 is LQKENI. The V and J ends lost 0 bases and 0 bases respectively, with 4 bases between them. The CDR3 coding sequence is TGTGCCAGCTCACCACCTTTTAGCACAGATACGCAGTATTTT. Its protein is CASSPPFSTDTQYF.

The chain employs TRBV9 and TRBJ1-2, with D perhaps matching TRBD1 (5 bases). V was cut by 4 bases and J by 7 bases, with 11 bases left in between. Germline loops: CDR1 SGDLS, CDR2 YYNGEE. The CDR3 contains 12 residues. In nucleotides, the CDR3 is TGTGCCAGCAGCTTGTGGGGACTTGGCTACACCTTC. It translates to CASSLWGLGYTF. The full variable domain, completed using reference TRBV9 and TRBJ1-2, is DSGVTQTPKHLITATGQRVTLRCSPRSGDLSVYWYQQSLDQGLQFLIQYYNGEERAKGNILERFSAQQFPDLHSELNLSSLELGDSALYFCASSLWGLGYTFGSGTRLTVV.

This chain links TRBV2 with TRBJ1-5; D is perhaps TRBD1 (5 bases). The ends were cut back, 3 bases at V and 0 bases at J, with 9 bases in the middle. This CDR3 has 15 residues. In germline, CDR1 is SNHLY, CDR2 FYNNEI. CDR3: CASSEEGDSNQPQHF. In DNA form, the CDR3 reads TGTGCCAGCAGTGAGGAAGGGGATAGCAATCAGCCCCAGCATTTT. Supplemented by reference TRBV2 and TRBJ1-5, the full variable domain reads EPEVTQTPSHQVTQMGQEVILRCVPISNHLYFYWYRQILGQKVEFLVSFYNNEISEKSEIFDDQFSVERPDGSNFTLKIRSTKLEDSAMYFCASSEEGDSNQPQHFGDGTRLSIL.

Only a few counts were recorded for this clonotype. The J gene is TRBJ2-7, the V gene TRBV7-3, with 10 bases fitting TRBD2. Unmatched junction bases numbered 3, after V lost 1 base and J lost 3 bases. Per the germline V gene, CDR1 is SGHTA and CDR2 is FQGTGA. This CDR3 is 15 amino acids long. The DNA of the CDR3 is TGTGCCAGCAGCTTAAAAGCGGGGGGGCTCTACGAGCAGTACTTC. It codes for CASSLKAGGLYEQYF.

V gene TRBV19 combines with J gene TRBJ2-5; D is perhaps TRBD2 (5 bases). From germline, CDR1 is LNHDA and CDR2 SQIVND (reference sequence). The CDR3 covers 13 residues. With 9 bases removed from V and 2 bases from J, the gap between germline ends came to 13 bases. CDR3 protein: CASNGMPQETQYF. The CDR3 nucleotides are TGTGCCAGCAACGGGATGCCGCAAGAGACCCAGTACTTC.

The chain is built from TRBV20-1 and TRBJ1-5; the match to TRBD1 covers 7 bases. With V trimmed by 3 bases and J by 0 bases, 5 bases remained unmatched. Germline V gives CDR1 DFQATT, CDR2 SNEGSKA (reference sequence). This CDR3 contains 15 residues. Here the CDR3 DNA reads TGCAGTGCTAGCCCGGGACAGTTTAGCAATCAGCCCCAGCATTTT. Its translation: CSASPGQFSNQPQHF.

The chain employs TRBV19 and TRBJ1-4, with unresolved D. V lost 9 bases to trimming and J lost 8 bases, with 19 bases between them. The CDR3 contains 14 residues. Germline V CDR1 and CDR2: LNHDA, SQIVND (reference sequence). The CDR3 DNA reads as TGTGCCAGCGGCGTTGTGGGCGTCGGAGAAAAACTGTTTTTT. Protein product: CASGVVGVGEKLFF.

This clonotype was seen at least ten times. The V and J genes are TRBV12-3 or TRBV12-4 and TRBJ1-3, with unresolved D. The CDR3 totals 13 residues. Trimming cost V 5 bases and J 2 bases, with 7 bases left between them. CDR3 in amino acids: CASSGPTGNTIYF. CDR3 nucleotide sequence: TGTGCCAGCAGTGGACCGACTGGAAACACCATATATTTT.

Of note for this clonotype: Mismatch with germline at one junction end may stem from a read error. The chain uses TRBV29-1 and TRBJ2-7; TRBD1 aligns across 7 bases. The CDR3 length is 14 residues. CDR1 SQVTM and CDR2 ANQGSEA come from the germline V gene. CDR3 region: CSVEGTGFPYERYF. The CDR3 DNA reads TGCAGCGTTGAAGGGACAGGCTTCCCCTACGAGCGGTACTTC.

The genes are TRBV25-1 and TRBJ1-3, with D possibly being TRBD1 (5 bases). The length of the CDR3 is 19 residues. From germline, CDR1 is MGHDK and CDR2 SYGVNS. The V end was cut by 6 bases, the J end by 3 bases, with 27 bases between. The CDR3 protein is CASSLQARGGVLYGNTIYF. The CDR3 DNA reads as TGTGCCAGCAGCCTGCAGGCTCGGGGGGGGGTTCTCTATGGAAACACCATATATTTT.

Ten or more counts support this clonotype. This CDR3 is CASSEGTGGWDTEAFF. The DNA for the CDR3 is TGCGCCAGCAGTGAAGGGACAGGGGGCTGGGACACTGAAGCTTTCTTT. The V call is TRBV10-1, the J call TRBJ1-1, with 12 bases lining up with TRBD1. Germline CDR1 WNHNN, CDR2 SYGVQD (reference sequence). The CDR3 spans 16 residues. V trimming: 3 bases; J trimming: 3 bases; junction bases outside the gene matches: 5.

The chain uses TRBV29-1 and TRBJ1-2; D remains unclear. The CDR3 totals 13 residues. Trimming removed 0 bases at V and 3 bases at J, with 8 bases between. The V gene's germline CDR1 is SQVTM and CDR2 ANQGSEA. The CDR3 loop reads CSVEEPGHYGYTF. CDR3 nucleotides: TGCAGCGTTGAAGAGCCAGGTCACTATGGCTACACCTTC.

There are many counts of this clonotype. The chain employs TRBV29-1 and TRBJ1-1; D uncertain. The germline CDR1 and CDR2 sequences are SQVTM and ANQGSEA. CDR3 length: 11 residues. V was shortened by 1 base and J by 8 bases, with 8 bases between the two germline ends. CDR3 region: CSVEGTKEAFF. The CDR3 DNA follows: TGCAGCGTTGAAGGGACTAAAGAAGCTTTCTTT. Full variable domain (rest looked up from reference TRBV29-1 and TRBJ1-1): SAVISQKPSRDICQRGTSLTIQCQVDSQVTMMFWYRQQPGQSLTLIATANQGSEATYESGFVIDKFPISRPNLTFSTLTVSNMSPEDSSIYLCSVEGTKEAFFGQGTRLTVV.

This clonotype was counted between two and nine times. The V call is TRBV25-1, the J call TRBJ1-1, with TRBD1 identical over 10 bases. The V gene end was trimmed by 10 bases and the J gene end by 3 bases; junction bases not matched to a gene: 14. The germline CDR1 and CDR2 sequences are MGHDK and SYGVNS. The CDR3 covers 16 residues. CDR3 coding DNA: TGTGCCACTGTCCGGACAGGGGGTTTAATGGACACTGAAGCTTTCTTT. It is translated as CATVRTGGLMDTEAFF.

The chain uses TRBV19 and TRBJ2-2; 7 nucleotides line up with TRBD1. Trimming at V came to 8 bases and at J to 4 bases, leaving 13 bases not matched to a gene. Germline loops: CDR1 LNHDA, CDR2 SQIVND (reference sequence). This CDR3 region has 16 residues. CDR3 in DNA: TGTGCCAGTGGGCGGACAGGAGGCTTGGGCACCGGGGAGCTGTTTTTT. It codes for CASGRTGGLGTGELFF.

The J gene is TRBJ2-7, the V gene TRBV29-1, with 10 bases identical to TRBD1. V was pared by 7 bases and J by 3 bases, with 9 bases of the junction left unmatched. Germline V gives CDR1 SQVTM, CDR2 ANQGSEA. This CDR3 contains 14 residues. CDR3: CSASGTGASYEQYF. The CDR3 nucleotides read TGCAGCGCAAGCGGGACAGGGGCCAGCTACGAGCAGTACTTC.

V and J are TRBV19 and TRBJ1-5; D gene unclear. Germline V CDR1 and CDR2: LNHDA, SQIVND (reference sequence). The CDR3 runs 12 residues. Trimming left V 0 bases short and J 6 bases short, with 3 bases between. CDR3: CASSIDLQPQHF. CDR3 bases: TGTGCCAGTAGTATAGATCTTCAGCCCCAGCATTTT.

This clonotype was observed a handful of times. Here the CDR3 reads CASSSTDTQYF. CDR3 DNA sequence: TGTGCCAGCAGCTCTACAGATACGCAGTATTTT. This sequence joins TRBV7-2 and TRBJ2-3; D unclear. From germline, CDR1 is SGHTA and CDR2 FQGNSA. The CDR3 runs to 11 residues. Trimming removed 4 bases from V and 3 bases from J, with 2 bases in between.

The chain couples TRBV20-1 to TRBJ2-7; D gene unclear. The germline V and J ends were trimmed by 5 bases and 0 bases, with 14 bases remaining between them. Germline CDR1 and CDR2: DFQATT and SNEGSKA (reference sequence). CDR3 length equals 14 residues. The CDR3 bases are TGCAGTGCTTACGGGTCCCCTGGCTCCTACGAGCAGTACTTC. The encoded protein is CSAYGSPGSYEQYF.

This clonotype was counted a few times. V usage is TRBV4-1 and J usage is TRBJ1-3; 8 positions agree with TRBD1. CDR1 MGHRA and CDR2 YSYEKL come from the germline V gene. Trimming cost V 2 bases and J 3 bases; bases outside gene matches: 6. The CDR3 has 16 residues. In DNA, the CDR3 is TGCGCCAGCAGCCAATATGCAGGGGGCGGTGGAAACACCATATATTTT. Amino acid sequence: CASSQYAGGGGNTIYF.

Of note for this clonotype: A read error may explain this, as a much larger clone is one base away. The CDR3 nucleotides are TGTGCCAGCAGTTACACGGGGGACTCACTCTATGACTACACCTTC. This codes for CASSYTGDSLYDYTF. The genes are TRBV6-5 and TRBJ1-2; tentatively, D is TRBD1 (5 bases). From germline, CDR1 is MNHEY and CDR2 SVGAGI. CDR3 length: 15 residues.

The chain is built from TRBV12-3 or TRBV12-4 and TRBJ2-2; 9 bases line up with TRBD2. V dropped 3 bases and J dropped 4; count of bases not matched to a gene: 6. There are 16 residues in the CDR3. This chain's CDR3 is CASSLVSGGCTGELFF. For the CDR3, the DNA is TGTGCCAGCAGTTTGGTTAGCGGGGGATGCACCGGGGAGCTGTTTTTT.

This clonotype showed up just a few times. This sequence joins TRBV10-3 and TRBJ2-7; D is undetermined. V lost 4 bases and J 4 bases, leaving 14 bases between the germline ends. This CDR3 has 14 amino acids. Germline lookup yields CDR1 ENHRY and CDR2 SYGVKD. In DNA, the CDR3 is TGTGCCATCAGTGCCGCCGCAGGATTGTACGAGCAGTACTTC. Translated: CAISAAAGLYEQYF.

This clonotype showed up just once. The V gene is TRBV6-2 or TRBV6-3, the J gene TRBJ1-2; D remains unclear. CDR3 length: 16 residues. Germline-derived CDR1 and CDR2 are MNHEY and SVGEGT. Trimming left V 5 bases short and J 2 bases short, with 18 bases between. CDR3 residues: CASSARVMSRNYGYTF. CDR3 DNA sequence: TGTGCCAGCAGTGCTCGTGTGATGTCTCGAAACTATGGCTACACCTTC.